Listed below are T cell receptor beta chains from one sample, sequenced in a study of blood T cell repertoires in COVID-19. Generated by immunoSEQ multiplex PCR, the TCRdb table keeps only in-frame clones and is missing some. The table shows tens of thousands of clones, with about 86% occurring only once. The material sequenced was peripheral blood. These receptors were obtained from a woman aged 55-69 years with acute or convalescent COVID-19. Each CDR3 is given with its conserved first and last residue. A D gene is named only where the DNA matches it firmly. The size field is filled for only some rows; it gives once, few, many or a size class.

D	J	size	V	CDR3	DNA
TRBD2	TRBJ2-1	NA	TRBV19	CASSITLAGPYNEQFF	TGTGCCAGTAGTATAACCCTAGCGGGACCCTACAATGAGCAGTTCTTC
NA	TRBJ1-2	NA	TRBV3-1/TRBV3-2	CASSQIVRREGYTF	TGTGCCAGCAGCCAAATCGTCCGACGGGAGGGCTACACCTTC
NA	TRBJ1-1	NA	TRBV6-5	CASSYSSETGAFF	TGTGCCAGCAGTTACTCCTCGGAAACGGGAGCTTTCTTT
NA	TRBJ2-3	NA	TRBV15	CATSRVGREVDTQYF	TGTGCCACCAGCAGAGTCGGCAGGGAGGTGGATACGCAGTATTTT
NA	TRBJ1-4	NA	TRBV15	CATSSGYSEKLFF	TGTGCCACCAGCAGCGGATACAGTGAAAAACTGTTTTTT
NA	TRBJ1-6	NA	TRBV3-1/TRBV3-2	CASSGGGNSPLHF	TGTGCCAGCAGCGGCGGGGGTAATTCACCCCTCCACTTT
TRBD1	TRBJ2-5	NA	TRBV7-9	CASSRGTAGTETQYF	TGTGCCAGCAGCCGAGGGACAGCAGGGACAGAGACCCAGTACTTC
TRBD1	TRBJ1-2	NA	TRBV28	CASSFGGDRGRFSGYTF	TGTGCCAGCAGTTTCGGAGGGGACAGGGGAAGATTTTCAGGCTACACCTTC
TRBD1	TRBJ1-1	NA	TRBV4-2	CASSRGQGASEAFF	TGTGCCAGCAGCCGGGGACAGGGGGCTTCTGAAGCTTTCTTT
TRBD2	TRBJ2-3	NA	TRBV5-6	CASSSLAGLAGVGQTQYF	TGTGCCAGCAGCTCGCTCGCCGGACTAGCGGGAGTGGGTCAGACGCAGTATTTT
NA	TRBJ2-1	NA	TRBV6-5	CASSPPSVNEQFF	TGTGCCAGCAGTCCCCCTAGCGTCAATGAGCAGTTCTTC
TRBD2	TRBJ2-2	NA	TRBV10-3	CAISETSGNTGELFF	TGTGCCATCAGTGAGACTAGCGGGAACACCGGGGAGCTGTTTTTT
TRBD1	TRBJ2-1	NA	TRBV5-4	CASSWDRNPYNEQFF	TGTGCCAGCAGCTGGGACAGGAACCCCTACAATGAGCAGTTCTTC
NA	TRBJ1-2	few	TRBV13	CASSLRTGRLNYGYTF	TGTGCCAGCAGCCTTAGAACGGGTCGCCTTAACTATGGCTACACCTTC
TRBD1	TRBJ1-5	NA	TRBV10-3	CATAVGTENQPQHF	TGTGCCACCGCGGTAGGGACAGAGAATCAGCCCCAGCATTTT
TRBD1	TRBJ1-2	NA	TRBV7-8	CASSSARTGHGYTF	TGTGCCAGCAGCTCAGCCAGGACAGGACATGGCTACACCTTC
TRBD2	TRBJ2-7	NA	TRBV3-1/TRBV3-2	CASSQGKSGSYEQYF	TGTGCCAGCAGCCAAGGGAAAAGCGGGAGCTACGAGCAGTACTTC
TRBD1	TRBJ1-5	NA	TRBV19	CASRGGTGRGNQPQHF	TGTGCCAGTAGGGGAGGGACAGGGAGAGGCAATCAGCCCCAGCATTTT
NA	TRBJ1-3	once	TRBV15	CATSRDQGPGNTIYF	TGTGCCACCAGCAGAGACCAGGGGCCGGGAAACACCATATATTTT
TRBD2	TRBJ2-5	NA	TRBV5-1	CASSRQGLAGGHQETQYF	TGCGCCAGCAGCCGGCAGGGACTAGCGGGGGGTCACCAAGAGACCCAGTACTTC
NA	TRBJ2-3	NA	TRBV11-2	CASSFRSTDTQYF	TGTGCCAGCAGCTTTCGGAGCACAGATACGCAGTATTTT
NA	TRBJ1-2	NA	TRBV7-9	CASRAEDWGYTF	TGTGCCAGCAGGGCGGAGGACTGGGGCTACACCTTC